This TCR beta chain stems from a study of T cell changes during pregnancy in multiple sclerosis. Clones were read by immunoSEQ multiplex PCR, and TCRdb kept only the in-frame ones, dropping some. Of 50,000 to 65,000 clones listed, just over 90% were seen once; the top ten hold 1.3%. The V gene's germline CDR1 is LNHDA and CDR2 SQIVND (reference sequence). V was pared by 3 bases and J by 6 bases, with 9 bases between. The CDR3 covers 14 residues. The sample in question was peripheral blood, obtained in the second trimester of pregnancy. The chain links TRBV19 to TRBJ1-6; D call uncertain. This receptor was identified in a female donor with multiple sclerosis, enrolled in a pregnancy study. In nucleotides, the CDR3 is TGTGCCAGTAGTATCCCCGTGTTTAATTCACCCCTCCACTTT. This encodes CASSIPVFNSPLHF. The complete variable domain, with remaining parts taken from reference TRBV19 and TRBJ1-6, reads DGGITQSPKYLFRKEGQNVTLSCEQNLNHDAMYWYRQDPGQGLRLIYYSQIVNDFQKGDIAEGYSVSREKKESFPLTVTSAQKNPTAFYLCASSIPVFNSPLHFGNGTRLTVT.